A selection of T cell receptor beta chains follows, all from one sample in a study of cytomegalovirus exposure and HLA in healthy donors. Profiling relied on immunoSEQ multiplex PCR, and the TCRdb table lists in-frame clones only, not all of them. The table lists around 150,000 clones, 75% to 90% of them singletons, with around 4.3% in the top ten. Material: PBMCs. The receptors here all came from a man aged 50-60 years in good health and CMV-seropositive. The CDR3 runs from the conserved cysteine through the conserved F or W. A D gene is named only where the DNA matches it firmly. Size is stated for part of the rows, as once, few or many counts, or as a class when the clone is expanded.

TRBV6-5	TRBD2	-	TRBJ2-1	TGTGCCAGCAGTTACTCGGGTAGCGGGCTCCCCAATGAGCAGTTCTTC	CASSYSGSGLPNEQFF
TRBV7-3	TRBD2	-	TRBJ2-3	TGTGCCAGCAGCTTATTAGCGGGGGGGCCGGGTACGCAGTATTTT	CASSLLAGGPGTQYF
TRBV28	-	-	TRBJ1-6	TGTGCCAGCAGTTCTGCGAGCTCCTATAATTCACCCCTCCACTTT	CASSSASSYNSPLHF
TRBV5-8	-	once	TRBJ2-1	TGTGCCAGCAGCTCCGACAGCTTCTCCTACAATGAGCAGTTCTTC	CASSSDSFSYNEQFF
TRBV5-5	TRBD1	once	TRBJ1-5	TGTGCCAGCAGCTTAATACAGGGGGTGGGTCAGCCCCAGCATTTT	CASSLIQGVGQPQHF
TRBV27	-	few	TRBJ2-7	TGTGCCAGCAGTATCCCCAAGGGGGGGGGCGATCCCTCTAGCGAGCAGTACTTC	CASSIPKGGGDPSSEQYF
TRBV28	-	-	TRBJ2-7	TGTGCCAGCAGTTTGGGAGAATACTACGAGCAGTACTTC	CASSLGEYYEQYF
TRBV5-1	TRBD1	-	TRBJ2-7	TGCGCCAGCAGCCCGGGACAGGCGTCCTACGAGCAGTACTTC	CASSPGQASYEQYF
TRBV25-1	-	few	TRBJ1-4	TGTGCCAGCAGTGAATCAGCAACAGTCTGGATTTTT	CASSESATVWIF
TRBV7-2	TRBD2	-	TRBJ2-1	TGTGCCAGCAGCTTCCTAGCGGGTGAGCAGTTCTTC	CASSFLAGEQFF
TRBV11-2	TRBD1	-	TRBJ1-1	TGTGCCAGCAGCTCATACCGGGACAGGAGTGAAGCTTTCTTT	CASSSYRDRSEAFF
TRBV11-2	TRBD1	-	TRBJ1-2	TGTGCCAGCAGCCCCTCCAGGACAGGGCTTTATGGCTACACCTTC	CASSPSRTGLYGYTF
TRBV14	TRBD1	-	TRBJ2-5	TGTGCCAGCAGCCTCACAGGGACAGGGGAAGAGACCCAGTACTTC	CASSLTGTGEETQYF
TRBV11-2	-	-	TRBJ2-3	TGTGCCAGCAGCTTTATACTAGCTAGCACAGATACGCAGTATTTT	CASSFILASTDTQYF
TRBV4-1	TRBD2	-	TRBJ2-1	TGCGCCAGCAGCCTCCTACTAGCGGGGGGGCCCGAGACCCCCATTGAGCAGTTCTTC	CASSLLLAGGPETPIEQFF
TRBV7-3	TRBD2	once	TRBJ2-7	TGTGCCAGCAGCCATAGCGGGAGGGGGGGCGAGCAGTACTTC	CASSHSGRGGEQYF
TRBV7-3	-	few	TRBJ1-5	TGTGCCAGCAGCCTCGCGGCGTACAATCAGCCCCAGCATTTT	CASSLAAYNQPQHF
TRBV2	TRBD1	-	TRBJ1-2	TGTGCCAGCAGTGAAATTGGGACAGTTCTTGACTATGGCTACACCTTC	CASSEIGTVLDYGYTF
TRBV7-2	-	-	TRBJ2-7	TGTGCCAGCAGCTCCGCCTACGAGCAGTACTTC	CASSSAYEQYF
TRBV28	-	-	TRBJ1-2	TGTGCCAGCGTCCGCCAGTTCGAAGGCTACACCTTC	CASVRQFEGYTF
TRBV27	TRBD1	once	TRBJ2-1	TGTGCCAGCAGCCTGACAGGGAGCAATGAGCAGTTCTTC	CASSLTGSNEQFF
TRBV5-1	TRBD2	-	TRBJ2-1	TGCGCCAGCAGCTTGGCTAGCGGGAGTAGGGATGAGCAGTTCTTC	CASSLASGSRDEQFF
TRBV10-2	-	-	TRBJ2-5	TGCGCCAGCAGTGTTAGCGGAAGTGAAGAGACCCAGTACTTC	CASSVSGSEETQYF
TRBV7-2	TRBD2	-	TRBJ2-1	TGTGCCAGCAGCGGTCGGGGGTGGAGCGGGAGGTACAATGAGCAGTTCTTC	CASSGRGWSGRYNEQFF
TRBV27	-	-	TRBJ2-3	TGTGCCAGCAGTTCCCTTGAGACAGATACGCAGTATTTT	CASSSLETDTQYF
TRBV5-1	TRBD1	-	TRBJ2-5	TGCGCCAGCAGCGGATCGGGGACAGGGAAAGAAGAGACCCAGTACTTC	CASSGSGTGKEETQYF
TRBV29-1	-	-	TRBJ2-2	TGCAGCGTTGAAGGGTCGGACGGGAAATACACCGGGGAGCTGTTTTTT	CSVEGSDGKYTGELFF
TRBV14	-	-	TRBJ1-1	TGTGCCAGCAGCCTCTCTCGGACATACACTGAAGCTTTCTTT	CASSLSRTYTEAFF
TRBV30	-	-	TRBJ2-7	TGTGCCTGGAGTGTATCCAGGCACTACGAGCAGTACTTC	CAWSVSRHYEQYF
TRBV7-6	-	-	TRBJ2-2	TGTGCCAGCAGTCTAGGGTCCCGCGGGACAGAAATCGGGGAGCTGTTTTTT	CASSLGSRGTEIGELFF
TRBV4-1	-	-	TRBJ1-4	TGCGCCAGCAGCCAAGAGGCAGGGTTTAATGAAAAACTGTTTTTT	CASSQEAGFNEKLFF
TRBV7-8	TRBD1	-	TRBJ2-7	TGTGCCAGCAGTCGGGACAGTATCTACGAGCAGTACTTC	CASSRDSIYEQYF
TRBV13	-	-	TRBJ1-3	TGTGCCAGCAGCTACCGACAGCTACACTCTGGAAACACCATATATTTT	CASSYRQLHSGNTIYF